Included here is one TCR beta chain sequence, with context. Its antigen is still unknown. The data derive from a study of T cell repertoires in cytomegalovirus infection. Study-level background: It was recently identified HLA-C-restricted and well-studied HLA-B-restricted CMV epitopes that the study used. CMV infection plus the matching HLA type was flagged by public TCR beta signatures. Study-wide results and limits: Adding up the frequency of public TCR beta families identified people who carried CMV plus the relevant HLA. Clonotype analysis showed dominance of the ex vivo response by HLA-C-restricted CMV-specific TCR beta clonotypes.

TCRdb analysed the reads with MiXCR anew, one entry per CDR3 protein. The data hold tens of thousands of distinct CDR3 sequences, with 20% to 25% observed a single time. Germline trimming cut 1 base from V and 7 bases from J; bases unmatched to any gene: 4. CDR1 is SGHAT, CDR2 FQNNGV, per germline. CDR3 size: 17 residues. The receptor's source is a human donor in good health (CMV status not recorded). Some clones in this sample may be carry-over from other donors' samples. The gene calls are TRBV11-2 and TRBJ2-1; TRBD2 agrees at 16 bases. The sequencing used CD8+ T cells from cultured PBMCs, collected from culture after CMV antigen stimulation. CDR3 DNA sequence: TGTGCCAGCAGCTTAGTCAGGGGACTAGCGGGGGGGAATGAGCAGTTCTTC. It specifies CASSLVRGLAGGNEQFF. Variable domain in full (rest from reference TRBV11-2 and TRBJ2-1): EAGVAQSPRYKIIEKRQSVAFWCNPISGHATLYWYQQILGQGPKLLIQFQNNGVVDDSQLPKDRFSAERLKGVDSTLKIQPAKLEDSAVYLCASSLVRGLAGGNEQFFGPGTRLTVL.